This T cell receptor beta chain was sequenced during a study of human T cells and chemical hapten exposure. Study-wide points: As patch test score rose, PT1 expanded TCR counts tended to rise as well. Expanded TCRs were compared with controls, and the expanded TCRs formed significantly more large CDR3 similarity clusters.

This clonotype was recorded a few times. Its antigen is as yet unknown. Germline lookup yields CDR1 KGHSH and CDR2 LQKENI. Trimming at V came to 3 bases and at J to 3 bases, leaving 8 bases not matched to a gene. The CDR3 runs to 16 residues. Time point in this sample: pre-sensitization, week 0. As for treatment: therapeutic diphenylcyclopropenone sensitization with weekly scalp DPC. Donation of samples came from alopecia patients who were 18 to 70 years old and suitable for DPC. Individual cDNA molecules received unique molecular identifiers in the library. One entry per CDR3 protein, called by TCRdb with MiXCR from the RACE reads. This repertoire shows 300,000 to 400,000 distinct CDR3 sequences, 5.1% found once; its top ten account for 2% to 3%.

The chain employs TRBV18 and TRBJ2-3, with TRBD1 identical over 8 bases. The sequence was collected from a woman in her 50s with alopecia areata. Some clones in this sample may be carry-over from other donors' samples. This sample comprised whole blood, obtained in connection with sensitization to the hapten diphenylcyclopropenone (DPC). The CDR3 loop reads CASSPYGQGGTDTQYF. In nucleotides, the CDR3 is TGTGCCAGCTCACCTTACGGACAGGGAGGTACAGATACGCAGTATTTT.